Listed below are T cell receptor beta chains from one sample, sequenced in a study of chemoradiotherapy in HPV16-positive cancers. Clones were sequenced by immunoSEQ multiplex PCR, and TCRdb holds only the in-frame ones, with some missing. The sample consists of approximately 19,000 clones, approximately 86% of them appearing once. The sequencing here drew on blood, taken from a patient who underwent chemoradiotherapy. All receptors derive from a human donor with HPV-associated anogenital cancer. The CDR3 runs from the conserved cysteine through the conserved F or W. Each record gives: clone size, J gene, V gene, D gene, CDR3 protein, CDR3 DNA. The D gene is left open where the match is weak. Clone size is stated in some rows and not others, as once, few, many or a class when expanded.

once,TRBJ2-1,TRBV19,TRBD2,CASRNSGRASEQFF,TGTGCCAGTAGGAATAGCGGGAGGGCTTCTGAGCAGTTCTTC
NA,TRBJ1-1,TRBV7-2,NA,CASSLVSGSNTEAFF,TGTGCCAGCAGCTTAGTTTCCGGGTCAAACACTGAAGCTTTCTTT
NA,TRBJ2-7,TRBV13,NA,CASGPRQGARTYEQYF,TGTGCCAGCGGCCCTCGTCAGGGAGCAAGGACATACGAGCAGTACTTC
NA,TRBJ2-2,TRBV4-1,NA,CASSQGGETGELFF,TGCGCCAGCAGCCAGGGTGGGGAAACCGGGGAGCTGTTTTTT
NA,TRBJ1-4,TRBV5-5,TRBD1,CASRDGTGGMNEKLFF,TGTGCCAGCAGAGACGGGACAGGGGGGATGAATGAAAAACTGTTTTTT
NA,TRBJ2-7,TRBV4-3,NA,CASSQDLIRSAYEQYF,TGCGCCAGCAGCCAAGATCTGATCAGGTCAGCCTACGAGCAGTACTTC
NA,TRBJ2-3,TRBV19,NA,CATQGGSTDTQYF,TGTGCCACCCAAGGCGGGAGCACAGATACGCAGTATTTT
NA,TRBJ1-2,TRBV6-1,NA,CASSEADRRVGGGYGYTF,TGTGCCAGCAGTGAAGCGGACAGAAGAGTGGGGGGAGGCTATGGCTACACCTTC
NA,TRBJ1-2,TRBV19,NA,CASSVRGFYGYTF,TGTGCCAGTAGTGTCAGGGGTTTTTATGGCTACACCTTC
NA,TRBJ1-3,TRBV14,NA,CASSPLPGYDSGNTIYF,TGTGCCAGCAGCCCACTCCCGGGTTATGACTCTGGAAACACCATATATTTT
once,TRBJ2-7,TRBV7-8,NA,CASSLAKSSYEQYF,TGTGCCAGCAGCTTGGCTAAAAGCTCCTACGAGCAGTACTTC
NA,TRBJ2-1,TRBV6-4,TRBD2,CASSESAGMTEQFF,TGTGCCAGCAGTGAATCAGCGGGAATGACTGAGCAGTTCTTC
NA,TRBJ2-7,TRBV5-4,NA,CASSPRGDRFGDEQYF,TGTGCCAGCAGCCCCCGAGGGGACCGGTTTGGGGACGAGCAGTACTTC
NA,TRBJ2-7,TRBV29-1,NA,CSVDDHEQYF,TGCAGCGTTGACGACCACGAGCAGTACTTC
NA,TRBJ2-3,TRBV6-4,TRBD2,CASSDSSGGTDTQYF,TGTGCCAGCAGTGACTCTAGCGGGGGCACAGATACGCAGTATTTT
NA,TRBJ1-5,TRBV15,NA,CATSRERWGYNQPQHF,TGTGCCACCAGCAGAGAGCGTTGGGGTTACAATCAGCCCCAGCATTTT
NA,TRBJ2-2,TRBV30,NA,CTWRKPLPGPTNTGELFF,TGTACCTGGAGGAAACCCCTTCCGGGACCTACGAACACCGGGGAGCTGTTTTTT
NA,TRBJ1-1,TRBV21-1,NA,CASSNEDGEAFF,TGTGCCAGCAGCAACGAGGACGGAGAAGCTTTCTTT
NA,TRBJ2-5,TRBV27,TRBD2,CASTPLGLAGETETQYF,TGTGCCAGCACCCCCCTGGGACTAGCGGGAGAAACCGAGACCCAGTACTTC
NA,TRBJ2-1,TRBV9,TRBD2,CASSVGLAGSSYNEQFF,TGTGCCAGCAGCGTAGGCCTAGCGGGCTCCTCCTACAATGAGCAGTTCTTC
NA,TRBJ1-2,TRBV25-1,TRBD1,CASSKPGQGNHTF,TGTGCCAGCAGTAAACCGGGACAGGGTAACCACACCTTC
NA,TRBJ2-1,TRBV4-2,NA,CASSQEDSEEQFF,TGTGCCAGCAGTCAAGAAGACAGTGAGGAGCAGTTCTTC
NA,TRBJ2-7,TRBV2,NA,CASSFYYEQYF,TGTGCCAGCAGTTTTTACTACGAGCAGTACTTC
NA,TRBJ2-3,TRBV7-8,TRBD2,CASSSAAGGVRDTQYF,TGTGCCAGCAGCTCAGCAGCGGGGGGGGTGCGAGATACGCAGTATTTT
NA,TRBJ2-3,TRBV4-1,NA,CASSQDEGSVEEDTQYF,TGCGCCAGCAGCCAAGATGAAGGTAGCGTAGAGGAAGATACGCAGTATTTT
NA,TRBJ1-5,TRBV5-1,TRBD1,CASSLGQGAQQPQHF,TGCGCCAGCAGCTTGGGGCAGGGGGCGCAACAGCCCCAGCATTTT
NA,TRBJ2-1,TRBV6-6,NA,CASKGGGGFYNEQFF,TGTGCCAGCAAAGGGGGAGGGGGTTTCTACAATGAGCAGTTCTTC
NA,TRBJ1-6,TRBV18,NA,CASSQLQGSNSPLHF,TGTGCCAGCTCACAATTACAGGGATCGAATTCACCCCTCCACTTT
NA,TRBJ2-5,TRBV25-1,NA,CASSESGRVPQGTQYF,TGTGCCAGCAGTGAATCCGGCAGGGTTCCCCAGGGGACCCAGTACTTC
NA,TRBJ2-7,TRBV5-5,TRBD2,CASSLRGTSGSQYEQYF,TGTGCCAGCAGCCTCCGTGGGACTAGCGGGAGTCAGTACGAGCAGTACTTC
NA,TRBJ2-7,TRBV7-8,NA,CASSLGLRIYEQYF,TGTGCCAGCAGCTTAGGATTGCGTATCTACGAGCAGTACTTC
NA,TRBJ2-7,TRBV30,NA,CAWSGLEYEQYF,TGTGCCTGGAGTGGATTGGAGTACGAGCAGTACTTC
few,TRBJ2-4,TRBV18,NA,CASSPSSAKNIQYF,TGTGCCAGCTCACCCTCCTCGGCCAAAAACATTCAGTACTTC
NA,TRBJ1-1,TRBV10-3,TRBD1,CAIREEGAGTEAFF,TGTGCCATCAGGGAAGAGGGGGCGGGCACTGAAGCTTTCTTT
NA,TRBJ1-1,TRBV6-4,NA,CASSDSFKAARGYTEAFF,TGTGCCAGCAGTGACTCGTTCAAGGCCGCGAGGGGGTACACTGAAGCTTTCTTT
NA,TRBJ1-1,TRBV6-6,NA,CASSLVWNTEAFF,TGTGCCAGCAGTCTGGTATGGAACACTGAAGCTTTCTTT
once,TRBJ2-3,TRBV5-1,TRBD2,CASSLARWEGRGDTQYF,TGCGCCAGCAGCTTGGCAAGGTGGGAGGGCCGGGGAGATACGCAGTATTTT
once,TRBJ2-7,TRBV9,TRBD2,CASSITSGSSYEQYF,TGTGCCAGCAGCATAACTAGCGGAAGCTCCTACGAGCAGTACTTC
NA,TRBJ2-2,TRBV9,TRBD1,CASSVASGTGRAGELFF,TGTGCCAGCAGCGTAGCTTCTGGGACAGGGAGGGCCGGGGAGCTGTTTTTT
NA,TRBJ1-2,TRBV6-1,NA,CASSSQAGYTF,TGTGCCAGCAGTTCCCAAGCCGGCTACACCTTC
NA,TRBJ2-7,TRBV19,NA,CASSIREAPYEQYF,TGTGCCAGTAGTATCAGGGAAGCCCCCTACGAGCAGTACTTC
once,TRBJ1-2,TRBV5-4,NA,CASSFRQGGNYGYTF,TGTGCCAGCAGCTTTCGGCAGGGAGGTAACTATGGCTACACCTTC
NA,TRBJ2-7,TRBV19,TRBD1,CASSIDRTGTYEQYF,TGTGCCAGTAGTATTGATCGGACAGGAACCTACGAGCAGTACTTC
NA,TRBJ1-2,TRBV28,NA,CASTRFRGRGGYTF,TGTGCCAGCACCCGATTCCGGGGGCGGGGGGGCTACACCTTC
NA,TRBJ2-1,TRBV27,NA,CASSQLPGTLTQNEQFF,TGTGCCAGCAGTCAACTACCGGGGACACTTACCCAAAATGAGCAGTTCTTC
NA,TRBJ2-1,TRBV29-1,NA,CSVEGSGTNYNEQFF,TGCAGCGTTGAGGGGTCCGGGACCAACTACAATGAGCAGTTCTTC
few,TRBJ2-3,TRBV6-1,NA,CASDWGGTADTQYF,TGTGCCAGTGACTGGGGCGGGACGGCAGATACGCAGTATTTT
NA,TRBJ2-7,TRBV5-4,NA,CASSPGPRWPYEQYF,TGTGCCAGCAGCCCCGGGCCCCGTTGGCCCTACGAGCAGTACTTC
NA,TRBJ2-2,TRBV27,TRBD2,CASSLSGLAGGITGELFF,TGTGCCAGCAGTTTATCTGGACTAGCGGGGGGGATCACCGGGGAGCTGTTTTTT
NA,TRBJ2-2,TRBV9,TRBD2,CASSSGTSRLTGELFF,TGTGCCAGCAGCTCTGGGACTAGCCGACTCACCGGGGAGCTGTTTTTT
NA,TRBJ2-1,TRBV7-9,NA,CASSLAYGQNEQFF,TGTGCCAGCAGCTTAGCATACGGCCAGAATGAGCAGTTCTTC
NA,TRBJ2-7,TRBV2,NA,CASRNRDLAYEQYF,TGTGCCAGCAGAAACCGGGACTTGGCCTACGAGCAGTACTTC